The 27 T cell receptor beta chains listed next were all sequenced from one sample in a study of T cells in Graves' hyperthyroidism and ophthalmopathy. The TCR beta CDR3 regions underwent amplification using RNA transcripts as the source. First-round RT-PCR of the TCR CDR3 relied on the HTBI primer set. In TCRdb, the multiplex PCR reads were re-called with MiXCR into one record per CDR3 protein. The data show roughly 400,000 distinct CDR3 sequences, with over 12% seen just once and 28% held by the top ten. Material: blood. These receptors all come from a man aged 50-59 years with Graves' ophthalmopathy.

This clonotype occurred many times. DNA for the CDR3: TGTGCCAGCAGATCGACAGGGCAAGAGACCCAGTACTTC. Amino acids: CASRSTGQETQYF. This chain connects TRBV7-9 to TRBJ2-5; TRBD1 aligns across 7 bases. V lost 6 bases and J lost 2; bases outside the gene matches: 3. Germline lookup yields CDR1 SEHNR and CDR2 FQNEAQ (reference sequence). The CDR3 covers 13 residues.

This clonotype was counted at least ten times. J is TRBJ2-7 and V is TRBV3-1; D is perhaps TRBD1 or TRBD2 (5 bases each). With 3 bases removed from V and 0 bases from J, the gap between germline ends came to 18 bases. This CDR3 is built from 17 residues. The germline gives CDR1 LGHDT, CDR2 YNNKEL (reference sequence). The CDR3 DNA reads as TGTGCCAGCAGCCACACTATTCAGGGCGGGCTCTCCTACGAGCAGTACTTC. Its protein is CASSHTIQGGLSYEQYF.

The chain carries TRBV5-1 and TRBJ1-2, with D possibly being TRBD1 (6 bases). CDR1 and CDR2 from the germline V gene are SGHRS and YFSETQ. The CDR3 covers 17 residues. Trimming shortened V by 3 bases and J by 4 bases, and 22 bases separated the two germline ends. The CDR3 bases are TGCGCCAGCAGCTCGCAACCGGGACACCAAGAGTTCTATGGCTACACCTTC. Protein product: CASSSQPGHQEFYGYTF.

This clonotype showed up many times. V and J are TRBV7-8 and TRBJ2-7; D remains ambiguous. In germline, CDR1 is SGHVS, CDR2 FQNEAQ. The CDR3 length is 14 residues. V lost 0 bases and J lost 5, with 11 bases in between. CDR3 region: CASSLAPPAHEQYF. The CDR3 nucleotides read TGTGCCAGCAGCTTAGCGCCCCCGGCACACGAGCAGTACTTC.

This clonotype was picked up many times. V usage is TRBV7-9 and J usage is TRBJ2-7, with 14 bases identical to TRBD2. Germline CDR1 reads SEHNR; CDR2 reads FQNEAQ (reference sequence). Losses at the gene ends were 6 bases for V and 5 bases for J; bases not matched to a gene: 6. CDR3 size: 15 residues. In DNA form, the CDR3 reads TGTGCCAGCAGTGGGACTAGCGGGAGATACAACGAGCAGTACTTC. Amino acids: CASSGTSGRYNEQYF.

This clonotype has a handful of counts. CDR3 sequence reads: CSVGQGIGELFF. Here the CDR3 DNA reads TGCAGCGTTGGACAGGGTATCGGGGAGCTGTTTTTT. V and J are TRBV29-1 and TRBJ2-2; 7 positions match TRBD1. The CDR3 is made up of 12 amino acids. V lost 4 bases to trimming and J lost 7 bases; unmatched junction nucleotides: 3. The germline V gene encodes CDR1 SQVTM and CDR2 ANQGSEA.

At least ten counts were recorded for this clonotype. This rearrangement joins TRBV18 to TRBJ1-1, with D possibly TRBD1 on 5 matching bases. CDR1 KGHSH and CDR2 LQKENI come from the germline V gene. This CDR3 spans 15 amino acids. With 3 bases removed from V and 2 bases from J, the gap between germline ends came to 13 bases. This chain's CDR3 is CASSPILQGNTEAFF. CDR3 DNA: TGTGCCAGCTCACCTATTCTCCAGGGAAACACTGAAGCTTTCTTT.

This clonotype was seen ten or more times. The chain joins TRBV11-2 to TRBJ2-2; the D gene is possibly TRBD1 (8 bases). CDR1 and CDR2 from the germline V gene are SGHAT and FQNNGV. V was clipped by 4 bases and J by 1 base, with 16 bases between them. This CDR3 region has 17 residues. CDR3 amino acids: CASSWGRGTGNTGELFF. In DNA, the CDR3 is TGTGCCAGCAGCTGGGGGAGGGGGACAGGGAACACCGGGGAGCTGTTTTTT.

This clonotype was counted ten times or more. CDR3: CASRKGPQGEKLFF. CDR3 DNA sequence: TGTGCCAGTAGGAAGGGCCCCCAGGGAGAAAAACTGTTTTTT. The chain couples TRBV6-1 to TRBJ1-4; D perhaps matches TRBD1 (5 bases). Germline V lookup: CDR1 MNHNS, CDR2 SASEGT. The CDR3 runs to 14 residues. Trimming removed 9 bases from V and 8 bases from J, with 19 bases in between.

The rearrangement links TRBV5-5 to TRBJ1-1, with a tentative D call TRBD1 (5 bases). V lost 1 base, J lost 0 bases, and 13 bases lay in between. The CDR3 has 16 residues. Germline assignment: CDR1 SGHKS and CDR2 YYEKEE (reference sequence). The CDR3 nucleotides are TGTGCCAGCAGCTTGCATCCCCGACAGCTGAACACTGAAGCTTTCTTT. Translated: CASSLHPRQLNTEAFF.

This clonotype was counted ten times or more. The genes are TRBV7-2 and TRBJ2-6, with D possibly TRBD1 on 5 matching bases. CDR1 is SGHTA and CDR2 is FQGNSA in the germline V gene. The CDR3 runs to 13 residues. V dropped 5 bases and J dropped 6 bases, with 8 bases sitting between them. CDR3 sequence reads: CASSPGQANVLTF. For the CDR3, the DNA is TGTGCCAGCAGCCCCGGACAGGCCAACGTCCTGACTTTC.

This clonotype showed up just a few times. This chain uses TRBV12-3 or TRBV12-4 with TRBJ2-6, with TRBD2 identical over 10 bases. V shed 6 bases and J 3 bases; nucleotides not matched to a gene: 5. The CDR3 consists of 16 residues. CDR3: CASRYSGRNGANVLTF. The DNA for the CDR3 is TGTGCCAGCAGGTATAGCGGGAGGAATGGGGCCAACGTCCTGACTTTC.

This sequence joins TRBV6-1 and TRBJ2-1; TRBD2 might be the D (5 bases). With 8 bases removed from V and 8 bases from J, the gap between germline ends came to 22 bases. Germline CDR1 and CDR2: MNHNS and SASEGT. The CDR3 length is 15 residues. Here the CDR3 reads CASLTGITLLDEQFF. The CDR3 DNA sequence: TGTGCCAGCTTAACGGGGATTACCCTTTTGGATGAGCAGTTCTTC.

This clonotype was found many times. The gene calls are TRBV20-1 and TRBJ2-7; 14 positions agree with TRBD2. This CDR3 has 14 residues. Germline lookup yields CDR1 DFQATT and CDR2 SNEGSKA (reference sequence). V dropped 3 bases and J dropped 6; count of bases not matched to a gene: 4. The CDR3 DNA is TGCAGTGCTAGTCGGACTAGCGGGAGGCTCGAGCAGTACTTC. Translation gives CSASRTSGRLEQYF.

Concerning this clonotype itself: The junction does not match germline at one end; this may be a read error. The genes are TRBV2 and TRBJ2-3; 7 bases are shared with TRBD2. This CDR3 comprises 14 residues. The germline V gene encodes CDR1 SNHLY and CDR2 FYNNEI. The CDR3, as DNA: TGTGCCTGCAGTGTTCCCGCGGGAGTGGATACGCAGTATTTT. It specifies CACSVPAGVDTQYF.

The genes are TRBV7-3 and TRBJ2-5; D not certain. Germline CDR1 reads SGHTA; CDR2 reads FQGTGA. Trimming cost V 0 bases and J 5 bases, with 16 bases left between them. CDR3 length: 16 residues. The CDR3 nucleotides read TGTGCCAGCAGCTTAACTGGCAGTGGACCCCTGGAGACCCAGTACTTC. This sequence encodes CASSLTGSGPLETQYF.

This clonotype was observed many times. The chain combines TRBV14 with TRBJ1-1; TRBD1 aligns across 9 bases. CDR3 length equals 17 residues. CDR1 and CDR2 (germline): SGHDN, FVKESK. Trimming took 4 bases from V and 4 from J; bases not matched to a gene: 13. CDR3 region: CASSPRDRDRVSTEAFF. CDR3 in DNA: TGTGCCAGCAGCCCAAGGGACAGGGATAGGGTGAGCACTGAAGCTTTCTTT.

The chain couples TRBV12-3 or TRBV12-4 to TRBJ1-6; D is uncertain. V gave up 5 bases and J gave up 4 bases, with 6 bases separating them. This CDR3 contains 13 residues. CDR3 loop: CASSPRYNSPLHF. Here the CDR3 DNA reads TGTGCCAGCAGTCCACGGTATAATTCACCCCTCCACTTT.

This chain connects TRBV7-9 to TRBJ2-1; 11 nucleotides line up with TRBD2. Germline lookup yields CDR1 SEHNR and CDR2 FQNEAQ (reference sequence). V trimming: 1 base; J trimming: 3 bases; junction bases outside the gene matches: 11. The CDR3 totals 19 residues. In nucleotides, the CDR3 is TGTGCCAGCAGCTTAGTGGGGTCGTCTAGCGGGAGGATCTACAATGAGCAGTTCTTC. Translated: CASSLVGSSSGRIYNEQFF. Full variable domain (outside the CDR3, taken from reference TRBV7-9 and TRBJ2-1): DTGVSQNPRHKITKRGQNVTFRCDPISEHNRLYWYRQTLGQGPEFLTYFQNEAQLEKSRLLSDRFSAERPKGSFSTLEIQRTEQGDSAMYLCASSLVGSSSGRIYNEQFFGPGTRLTVL.

The chain couples TRBV9 to TRBJ1-1; 11 nucleotides align to TRBD1. The germline gives CDR1 SGDLS, CDR2 YYNGEE. The CDR3 is 15 amino acids. The junction had 6 bases not matched to a gene; V was cut back by 4 bases and J by 4 bases. The CDR3 DNA reads as TGTGCCAGCAGCCCCCGGACAGGGGGCCCCACTGAAGCTTTCTTT. Translation gives CASSPRTGGPTEAFF.

This chain uses TRBV28 with TRBJ2-3, with 9 bases matching TRBD2. The CDR3 runs to 14 residues. V was clipped by 7 bases and J by 2 bases; unmatched bases: 4. Germline V gene sequence: CDR1 MDHEN, CDR2 SYDVKM. Here the CDR3 DNA reads TGTGCCAGCACCTCTAGCGGGACCACAGATACGCAGTATTTT. Its protein is CASTSSGTTDTQYF.

This clonotype was counted many times. The rearrangement links TRBV6-5 to TRBJ2-7; D might be TRBD1 (5 bases). V lost 0 bases and J 4 bases, leaving 13 bases between the germline ends. The germline CDR1 and CDR2 sequences are MNHEY and SVGAGI. The CDR3 loop spans 15 amino acids. In DNA form, the CDR3 reads TGTGCCAGCAGTTACTCCGAGAAAGGGGCATACGAGCAGTACTTC. Translated, it gives CASSYSEKGAYEQYF.

In this sample, this clonotype turned up many times. This chain connects TRBV5-1 to TRBJ1-1; D not resolved. This CDR3 is built from 16 residues. Germline V gene data show CDR1 as SGHRS and CDR2 as YFSETQ. V lost 4 bases and J lost 0, with 16 bases in between. The CDR3 DNA reads as TGCGCCAGCAGCCGGACTGGACCCGCCGTGAACACTGAAGCTTTCTTT. It specifies CASSRTGPAVNTEAFF.

In its sample, this clonotype was seen many times. V and J are TRBV30 and TRBJ2-7; D unresolved. The CDR3 totals 15 residues. The germline V gene encodes CDR1 GTSNPN and CDR2 SVGIG (reference sequence). Trimming cost V 2 bases and J 5 bases, with 19 bases left between them. CDR3 in amino acids: CAWSLPYGRRDEQYF. The CDR3 nucleotides are TGTGCCTGGAGTCTCCCCTATGGTCGGCGCGACGAGCAGTACTTC.

The chain joins TRBV2 to TRBJ2-7; unclear D gene. The CDR3 loop spans 12 amino acids. V was shortened by 8 bases and J by 6 bases, with 14 bases between the two germline ends. Germline V gene lookup returns CDR1 SNHLY and CDR2 FYNNEI. The CDR3 DNA reads TGTGCCAGCGGGCCAACCCCTCGCGAGCAGTACTTC. Translated, it gives CASGPTPREQYF.

This clonotype has a count of ten or more. The chain couples TRBV29-1 to TRBJ1-2; D gene ambiguous. CDR1 and CDR2 from the germline V gene are SQVTM and ANQGSEA. Trimming pared 7 bases from V and 3 bases from J, leaving 9 bases between. The CDR3 runs to 11 residues. This chain's CDR3 is CSDDTYYGYTF. The CDR3 DNA is TGCAGCGACGACACCTACTATGGCTACACCTTC.

The chain uses TRBV20-1 and TRBJ1-6; possibly TRBD1 for D (6 bases). V dropped 0 bases and J dropped 6 bases, with 15 bases sitting between them. Germline V gene lookup returns CDR1 DFQATT and CDR2 SNEGSKA (reference sequence). The CDR3 runs to 16 residues. This CDR3 reads CSARDRGGAGNSPLHF. CDR3 DNA: TGCAGTGCTAGAGATCGGGGGGGCGCCGGTAATTCACCCCTCCACTTT.